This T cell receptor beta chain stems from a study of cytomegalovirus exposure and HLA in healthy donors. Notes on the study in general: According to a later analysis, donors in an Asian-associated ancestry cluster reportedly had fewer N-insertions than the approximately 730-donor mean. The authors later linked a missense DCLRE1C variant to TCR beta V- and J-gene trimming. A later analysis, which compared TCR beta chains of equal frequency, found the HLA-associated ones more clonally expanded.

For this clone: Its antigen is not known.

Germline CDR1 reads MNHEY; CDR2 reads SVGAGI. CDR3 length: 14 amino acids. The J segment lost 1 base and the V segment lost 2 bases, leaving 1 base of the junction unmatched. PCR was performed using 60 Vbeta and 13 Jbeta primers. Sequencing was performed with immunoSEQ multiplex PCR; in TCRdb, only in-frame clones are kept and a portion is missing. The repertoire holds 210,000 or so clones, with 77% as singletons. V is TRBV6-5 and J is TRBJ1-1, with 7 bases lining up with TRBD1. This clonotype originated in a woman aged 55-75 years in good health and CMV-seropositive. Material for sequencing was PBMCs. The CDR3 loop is CASSYPGGNTEAFF. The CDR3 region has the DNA TGTGCCAGCAGTTACCCAGGGGGGAACACTGAAGCTTTCTTT.